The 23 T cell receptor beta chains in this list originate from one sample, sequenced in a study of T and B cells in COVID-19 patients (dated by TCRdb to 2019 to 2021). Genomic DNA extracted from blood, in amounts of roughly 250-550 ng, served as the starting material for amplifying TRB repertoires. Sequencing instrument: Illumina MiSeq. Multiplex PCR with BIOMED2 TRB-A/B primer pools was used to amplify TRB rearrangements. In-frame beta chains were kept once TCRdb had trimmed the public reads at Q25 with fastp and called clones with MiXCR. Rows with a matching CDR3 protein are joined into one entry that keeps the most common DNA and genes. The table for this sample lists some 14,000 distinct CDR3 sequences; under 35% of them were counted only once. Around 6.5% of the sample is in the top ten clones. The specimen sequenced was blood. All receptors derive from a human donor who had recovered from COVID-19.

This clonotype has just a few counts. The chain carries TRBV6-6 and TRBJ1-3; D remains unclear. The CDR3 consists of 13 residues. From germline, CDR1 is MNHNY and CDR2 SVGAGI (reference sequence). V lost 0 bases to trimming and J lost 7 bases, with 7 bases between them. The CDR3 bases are TGTGCCAGCAGTTACTCCTCGGAGAACACCATATATTTT. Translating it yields CASSYSSENTIYF.

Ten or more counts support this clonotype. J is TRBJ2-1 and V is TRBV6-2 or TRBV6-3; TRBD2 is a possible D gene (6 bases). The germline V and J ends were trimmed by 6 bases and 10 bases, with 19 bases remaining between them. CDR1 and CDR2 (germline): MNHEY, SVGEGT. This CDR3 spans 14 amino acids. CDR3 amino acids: CASRTGGSRGEQFF. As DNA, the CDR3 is TGTGCCAGCAGGACCGGGGGATCGAGAGGGGAGCAGTTCTTC.

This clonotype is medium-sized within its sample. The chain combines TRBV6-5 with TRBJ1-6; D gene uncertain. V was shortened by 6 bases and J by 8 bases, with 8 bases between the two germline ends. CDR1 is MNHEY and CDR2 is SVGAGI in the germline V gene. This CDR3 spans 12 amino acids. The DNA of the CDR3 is TGTGCCAGCAGATCGGTGGATTCACCCCTCCACTTT. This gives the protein CASRSVDSPLHF.

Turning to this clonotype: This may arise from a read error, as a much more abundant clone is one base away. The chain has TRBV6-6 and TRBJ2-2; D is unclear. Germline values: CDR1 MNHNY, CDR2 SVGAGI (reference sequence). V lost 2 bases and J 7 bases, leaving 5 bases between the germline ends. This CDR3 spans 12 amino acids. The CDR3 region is CASSYAYGELFF. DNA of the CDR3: TGTGCCAGCAGTTACGCGTACGGGGAGCTGTTTTTT.

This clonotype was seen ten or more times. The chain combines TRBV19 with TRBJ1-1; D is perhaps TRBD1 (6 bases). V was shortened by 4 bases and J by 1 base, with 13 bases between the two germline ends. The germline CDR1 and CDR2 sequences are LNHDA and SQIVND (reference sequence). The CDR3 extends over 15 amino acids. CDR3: CASSSRTTGNTEAFF. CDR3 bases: TGTGCCAGTAGTAGTAGGACGACAGGGAACACTGAAGCTTTCTTT.

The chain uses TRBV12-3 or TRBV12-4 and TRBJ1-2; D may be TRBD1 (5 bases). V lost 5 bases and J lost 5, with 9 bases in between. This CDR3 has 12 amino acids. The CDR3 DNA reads TGTGCCAGCAGTCAGAGACAGTATGGCTACACCTTC. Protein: CASSQRQYGYTF.

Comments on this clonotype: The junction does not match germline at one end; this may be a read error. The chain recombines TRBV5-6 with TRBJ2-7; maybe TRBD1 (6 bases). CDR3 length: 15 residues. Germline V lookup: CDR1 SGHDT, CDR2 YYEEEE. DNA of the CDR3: TGCGCCAGCAGCCAAGATCATGCAGGGGTCTACGAGCAGTACTTC. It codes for CASSQDHAGVYEQYF.

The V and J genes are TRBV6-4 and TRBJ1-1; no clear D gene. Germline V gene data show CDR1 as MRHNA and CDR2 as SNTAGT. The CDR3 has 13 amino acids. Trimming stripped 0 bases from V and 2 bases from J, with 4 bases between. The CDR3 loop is CASSDSDNTEAFF. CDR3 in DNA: TGTGCCAGCAGTGACTCGGACAACACTGAAGCTTTCTTT.

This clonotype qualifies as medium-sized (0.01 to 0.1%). The CDR3 nucleotides are TGTGCCAGTAGTATAGATGGGGGTAGCTCCTACAATGAGCAGTTCTTC. This encodes CASSIDGGSSYNEQFF. V and J are TRBV19 and TRBJ2-1, with D perhaps given as TRBD1 or TRBD2 (5 bases each). Trimming removed 0 bases from V and 0 bases from J, with 9 bases in between. The germline V gene has CDR1 LNHDA and CDR2 SQIVND (reference sequence). The CDR3 sequence is 16 residues long. The variable domain in full, with the rest retrieved from reference TRBV19 and TRBJ2-1, is DGGITQSPKYLFRKEGQNVTLSCEQNLNHDAMYWYRQDPGQGLRLIYYSQIVNDFQKGDIAEGYSVSREKKESFPLTVTSAQKNPTAFYLCASSIDGGSSYNEQFFGPGTRLTVL.

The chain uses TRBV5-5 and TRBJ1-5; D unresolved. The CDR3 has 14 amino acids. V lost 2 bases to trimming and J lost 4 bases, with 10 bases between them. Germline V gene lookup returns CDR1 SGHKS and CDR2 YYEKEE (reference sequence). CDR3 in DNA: TGTGCCAGCAGCTTAGGCAGGAGTAATCAGCCCCAGCATTTT. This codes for CASSLGRSNQPQHF.

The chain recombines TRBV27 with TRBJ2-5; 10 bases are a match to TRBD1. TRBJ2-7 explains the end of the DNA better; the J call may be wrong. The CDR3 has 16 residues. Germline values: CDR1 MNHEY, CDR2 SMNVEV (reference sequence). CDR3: CASGDRGPTLRSEQYF. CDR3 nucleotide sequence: TGTGCCAGCGGTGACAGGGGGCCAACCCTAAGGTCCGAGCAGTACTTC.

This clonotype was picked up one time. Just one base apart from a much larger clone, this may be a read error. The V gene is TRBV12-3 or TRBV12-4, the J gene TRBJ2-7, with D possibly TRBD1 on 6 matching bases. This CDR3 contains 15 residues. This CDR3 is CASSSDRSLSYKQYF. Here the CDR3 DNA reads TGTGCCAGCAGCTCAGACAGGAGTCTTTCCTACAAGCAGTACTTC.

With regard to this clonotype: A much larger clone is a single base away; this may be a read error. This chain's CDR3 is CAWTLKGTWANVLTF. CDR3 in DNA: TGTGCCTGGACTCTCAAGGGGACCTGGGCCAACGTCCTGACTTTC. The chain has TRBV19 and TRBJ2-6; perhaps D is TRBD1 or TRBD2 (5 bases each). Germline-derived CDR1 and CDR2 are LNHDA and SQIVND (reference sequence). Trimming took 11 bases from V and 5 from J, leaving 19 bases between them. The CDR3 has 15 residues.

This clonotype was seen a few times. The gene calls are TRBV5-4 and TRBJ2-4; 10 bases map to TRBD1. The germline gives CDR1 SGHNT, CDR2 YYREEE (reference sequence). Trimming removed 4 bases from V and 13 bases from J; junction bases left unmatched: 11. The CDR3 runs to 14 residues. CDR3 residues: CASSPNRQGAPQYF. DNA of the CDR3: TGTGCCAGCAGCCCCAACCGACAGGGGGCTCCCCAGTACTTC.

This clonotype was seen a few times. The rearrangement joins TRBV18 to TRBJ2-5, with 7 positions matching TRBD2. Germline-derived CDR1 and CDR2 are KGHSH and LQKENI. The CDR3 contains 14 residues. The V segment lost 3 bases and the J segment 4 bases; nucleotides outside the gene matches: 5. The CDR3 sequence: CASSPRGGRETQYF. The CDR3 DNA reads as TGTGCCAGCTCACCCCGGGGAGGGCGAGAGACCCAGTACTTC. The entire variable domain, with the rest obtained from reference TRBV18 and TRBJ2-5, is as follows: NAGVMQNPRHLVRRRGQEARLRCSPMKGHSHVYWYRQLPEEGLKFMVYLQKENIIDESGMPKERFSAEFPKEGPSILRIQQVVRGDSAAYFCASSPRGGRETQYFGPGTRLLVL.

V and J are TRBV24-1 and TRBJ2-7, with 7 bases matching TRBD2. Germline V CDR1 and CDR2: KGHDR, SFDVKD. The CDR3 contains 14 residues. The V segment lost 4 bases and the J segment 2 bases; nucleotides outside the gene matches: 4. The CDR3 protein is CATSDGGFPYEQYF. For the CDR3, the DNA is TGTGCCACCAGTGACGGGGGGTTCCCCTACGAGCAGTACTTC.

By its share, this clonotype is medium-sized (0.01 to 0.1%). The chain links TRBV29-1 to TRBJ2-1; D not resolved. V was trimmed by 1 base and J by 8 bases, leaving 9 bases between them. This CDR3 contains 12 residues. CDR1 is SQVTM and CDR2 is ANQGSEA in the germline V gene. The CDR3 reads CSVEARVDEQFF. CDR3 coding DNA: TGCAGCGTTGAAGCCCGGGTGGATGAGCAGTTCTTC.

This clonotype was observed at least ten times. The CDR3 DNA sequence: TGTGCCAGCAGTTACTCACAGGACATGAACACCGGGGAGCTGTTTTTT. Protein product: CASSYSQDMNTGELFF. The genes are TRBV6-2 or TRBV6-3 and TRBJ2-2, with D possibly TRBD1 on 5 matching bases. Germline loops: CDR1 MNHEY, CDR2 SVGEGT. The CDR3 has 16 residues. Trimming shortened V by 0 bases and J by 1 base, and 9 bases separated the two germline ends.

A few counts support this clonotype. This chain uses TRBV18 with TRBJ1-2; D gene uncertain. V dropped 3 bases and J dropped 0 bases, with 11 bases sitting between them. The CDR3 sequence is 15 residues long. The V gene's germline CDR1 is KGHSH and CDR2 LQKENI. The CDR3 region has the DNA TGTGCCAGCTCACCTAGACCTCCCCCTAACTATGGCTACACCTTC. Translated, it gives CASSPRPPPNYGYTF.

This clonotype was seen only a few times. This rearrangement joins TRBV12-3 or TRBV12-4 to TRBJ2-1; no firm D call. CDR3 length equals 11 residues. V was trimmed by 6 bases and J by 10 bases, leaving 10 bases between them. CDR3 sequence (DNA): TGTGCCAGCAGCCCCTTGGGGGAGCAGTTCTTC. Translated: CASSPLGEQFF.

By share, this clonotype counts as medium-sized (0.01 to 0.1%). The DNA for the CDR3 is TGTGCCAGCAGGAACAGGGGGATAAGCACAGATACGCAGTATTTT. Protein product: CASRNRGISTDTQYF. The chain recombines TRBV6-5 with TRBJ2-3; 8 nucleotides match TRBD1. V was pared by 6 bases and J by 0 bases, with 5 bases of the junction left unmatched. The CDR3 is 15 residues long. CDR1 is MNHEY and CDR2 is SVGAGI in the germline V gene.

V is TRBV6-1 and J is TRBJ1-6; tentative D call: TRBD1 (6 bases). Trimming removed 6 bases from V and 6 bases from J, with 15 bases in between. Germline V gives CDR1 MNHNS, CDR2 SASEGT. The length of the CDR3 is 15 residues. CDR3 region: CASSSQGLLNSPLHF. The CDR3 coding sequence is TGTGCCAGCAGCTCCCAGGGGTTACTTAATTCACCCCTCCACTTT.

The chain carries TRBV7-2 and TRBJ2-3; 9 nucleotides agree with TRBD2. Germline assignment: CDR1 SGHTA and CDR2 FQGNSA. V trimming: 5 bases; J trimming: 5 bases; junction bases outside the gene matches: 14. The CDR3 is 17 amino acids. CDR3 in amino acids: CASSPRAGGYSKDTQYF. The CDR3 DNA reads TGTGCCAGCAGCCCTCGGGCGGGGGGGTATTCGAAAGATACGCAGTATTTT.